This T cell receptor beta chain was captured in a study of blood T cells in healthy people across ages. Study findings and constraints: Diversity estimated from one million T cells was considered an underestimate.

Trimming left V 2 bases short and J 2 bases short, with 10 bases between. The CDR3 length is 14 residues. Then a second PCR, running roughly 7 to 11 cycles, was carried out with a sample-barcoded 5' primer and a J-beta primer mix. TCRdb recomputed calls from the 5' RACE reads with MiXCR, one row per CDR3 protein. The sample lists approximately 780,000 distinct CDR3 sequences, about a quarter occurring once. Healthy Caucasians from Russia aged about 6 to 100 served as donors. A remark on this clonotype: Its matching antigen is unknown.

The same data also contributed to another study, on T cells of mothers and their children.

Material: blood. The TCR comes from a boy between 10 and 17 years old in good health. V is TRBV12-3 or TRBV12-4 and J is TRBJ2-7; D remains unclear. CDR3 in amino acids: CASSLMAGAYEQYF. The CDR3 coding sequence is TGTGCCAGCAGTTTAATGGCTGGGGCCTACGAGCAGTACTTC.